A selection of T cell receptor beta chains follows, all from one sample in a study of shared clonotypes between healthy human individuals. Measured with immunoSEQ multiplex PCR; TCRdb has only the in-frame clones, and not every one. Of 800,000 to 950,000 clones listed, 90% to 98% are singletons. The source material was naive CD8+ T cells sorted from blood. These receptors came from a man aged 25 to 45 in good health. The CDR3 runs from the conserved cysteine through the conserved F or W. The order of the fields is D gene, clone size, J gene, V gene, CDR3 protein, CDR3 DNA. D genes are given only for firm matches. Clone sizes are given selectively: once, few, many, or a class where the clone is expanded.

- | - | TRBJ1-1 | TRBV14 | CASSQVGEAWKTFF | TGTGCCAGCAGCCAAGTCGGGGAAGCTTGGAAAACTTTCTTT
TRBD2 | - | TRBJ2-1 | TRBV28 | CASSFRGSGKYEQFF | TGTGCCAGCAGTTTCCGTGGTAGCGGGAAGTATGAGCAGTTCTTC
- | - | TRBJ2-7 | TRBV7-9 | CASSITESYEQYF | TGTGCCAGCAGTATAACAGAATCCTACGAGCAGTACTTC
TRBD1 | - | TRBJ1-5 | TRBV6-6 | CASSYSRGSNQPQHF | TGTGCCAGCAGTTACTCCAGGGGGAGCAATCAGCCCCAGCATTTT
- | - | TRBJ2-3 | TRBV9 | CASSVVPGSTADTQYF | TGTGCCAGCAGCGTAGTCCCCGGAAGTACGGCAGATACGCAGTATTTT
- | - | TRBJ1-1 | TRBV5-4 | CASSLIGSMNTEAFF | TGTGCCAGCAGCTTGATCGGGAGCATGAACACTGAAGCTTTCTTT
- | - | TRBJ2-7 | TRBV15 | CATSRPQTAPYEQYF | TGTGCCACCTCCCGCCCCCAGACGGCACCGTACGAGCAGTACTTC
TRBD1 | once | TRBJ2-1 | TRBV7-8 | CASSLTGVNEQFF | TGTGCCAGCAGCTTGACAGGGGTCAATGAGCAGTTCTTC
- | - | TRBJ2-7 | TRBV11-2 | CASSLAPGYPYEQYF | TGTGCCAGCAGCTTAGCGCCAGGGTACCCCTACGAGCAGTACTTC
- | - | TRBJ1-4 | TRBV9 | CASSLRAAQTNEKLFF | TGTGCCAGCAGCTTGCGGGCTGCCCAAACTAATGAAAAACTGTTTTTT
- | - | TRBJ2-7 | TRBV27 | CASSPPGGEEQYF | TGTGCCAGCAGTCCTCCAGGGGGGGAGGAGCAGTACTTC
- | - | TRBJ2-3 | TRBV10-3 | CAISEPTSPKADTQYF | TGTGCCATCAGTGAACCAACTAGCCCCAAAGCAGATACGCAGTATTTT
TRBD2 | - | TRBJ2-7 | TRBV28 | CASSSRGLAGGYEQYF | TGTGCCAGCAGTTCCAGGGGACTAGCGGGAGGGTACGAGCAGTACTTC
TRBD1 | - | TRBJ1-4 | TRBV7-9 | CASSLAGTGDEKLFF | TGTGCCAGCAGCTTAGCCGGGACAGGGGATGAAAAACTGTTTTTT
- | - | TRBJ2-1 | TRBV29-1 | CSVEVQHFYNEQFF | TGCAGCGTTGAAGTCCAGCACTTCTACAATGAGCAGTTCTTC
- | - | TRBJ2-5 | TRBV7-9 | CASSLLGWGHLAQETQYF | TGTGCCAGCAGCTTACTAGGATGGGGACACCTGGCCCAAGAGACCCAGTACTTC
- | once | TRBJ2-5 | TRBV9 | CASSSNVGFGETQYF | TGTGCCAGCAGCTCAAATGTAGGGTTCGGAGAGACCCAGTACTTC
TRBD1 | - | TRBJ2-1 | TRBV7-9 | CASSSTRTGDYNEQFF | TGTGCCAGCAGCTCGACTCGGACAGGGGACTACAATGAGCAGTTCTTC
- | - | TRBJ2-1 | TRBV5-1 | CASSPLAVSSYNEQFF | TGCGCCAGCAGTCCCTTAGCGGTCAGCTCCTACAATGAGCAGTTCTTC
- | few | TRBJ1-2 | TRBV10-3 | CAISDRKEDYGYTF | TGTGCCATCAGTGACCGGAAGGAAGACTATGGCTACACCTTC
- | - | TRBJ2-2 | TRBV2 | CASSESWYTGELFF | TGTGCCAGCAGTGAGTCTTGGTACACCGGGGAGCTGTTTTTT
- | - | TRBJ1-3 | TRBV7-2 | CASSLGVGGSGNTIYF | TGTGCCAGCAGCTTAGGGGTTGGGGGCTCTGGAAACACCATATATTTT
TRBD1 | few | TRBJ2-7 | TRBV29-1 | CSVVTGTGFYEQYF | TGCAGCGTTGTCACCGGGACAGGGTTTTACGAGCAGTACTTC
- | - | TRBJ1-2 | TRBV7-2 | CASSLLEGDGYTF | TGTGCCAGCAGCTTGTTGGAGGGCGATGGCTACACCTTC
- | - | TRBJ2-2 | TRBV27 | CASSLLAPTSGGTGELFF | TGTGCCAGCAGTTTACTGGCCCCTACTTCTGGGGGCACCGGGGAGCTGTTTTTT
- | - | TRBJ2-1 | TRBV27 | CASSLTRTSGQFF | TGTGCCAGCAGTTTAACAAGGACGTCTGGGCAGTTCTTC
TRBD2 | - | TRBJ2-1 | TRBV29-1 | CSALPSGSGRYPWNEQFF | TGCAGCGCCCTCCCGAGTGGTAGCGGGAGATACCCCTGGAATGAGCAGTTCTTC
- | - | TRBJ2-3 | TRBV28 | CASSSGNTQYF | TGTGCCAGCAGTAGCGGAAATACGCAGTATTTT
TRBD1 | - | TRBJ2-1 | TRBV27 | CASSSGQGWNEQFF | TGTGCCAGCAGTTCAGGACAGGGATGGAATGAGCAGTTCTTC
TRBD1 | - | TRBJ2-1 | TRBV7-9 | CASSHRDRGLNEQFF | TGTGCCAGCAGCCACCGGGACAGGGGGCTAAATGAGCAGTTCTTC
- | - | TRBJ2-1 | TRBV9 | CASSVAGSNEQFF | TGTGCCAGCAGCGTAGCAGGGTCGAATGAGCAGTTCTTC
- | - | TRBJ2-7 | TRBV5-6 | CASSPAGTPNYEQYF | TGTGCCAGCAGCCCCGCCGGGACGCCAAACTACGAGCAGTACTTC
- | - | TRBJ2-5 | TRBV27 | CASSPYRSQETQYF | TGTGCCAGCAGTCCTTACAGGAGTCAAGAGACCCAGTACTTC
TRBD1 | - | TRBJ1-1 | TRBV27 | CASSLFQGANTEAFF | TGTGCCAGCAGTTTATTTCAGGGGGCGAACACTGAAGCTTTCTTT